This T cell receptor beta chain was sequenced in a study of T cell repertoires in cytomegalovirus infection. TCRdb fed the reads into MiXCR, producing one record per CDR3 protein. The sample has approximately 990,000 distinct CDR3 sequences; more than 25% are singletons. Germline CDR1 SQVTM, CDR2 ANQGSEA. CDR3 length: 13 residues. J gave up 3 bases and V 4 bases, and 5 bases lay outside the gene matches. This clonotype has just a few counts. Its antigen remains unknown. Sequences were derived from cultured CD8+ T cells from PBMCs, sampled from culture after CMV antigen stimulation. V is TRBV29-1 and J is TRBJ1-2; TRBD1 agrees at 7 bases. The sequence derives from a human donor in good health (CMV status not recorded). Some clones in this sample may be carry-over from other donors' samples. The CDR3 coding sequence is TGCAGCGTTGGTTTGGGGACAGACTATGGCTACACCTTC. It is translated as CSVGLGTDYGYTF.